The 31 T cell receptor beta chains presented below share a single source sample, sequenced in a study of T cell changes during pregnancy in multiple sclerosis. The data were produced by immunoSEQ multiplex PCR, yet TCRdb's version contains in-frame clones alone and is incomplete. The data show roughly 36,000 clones, 91% seen once. Source: CD8+ T cells from peripheral blood mononuclear cells, taken in the second trimester of pregnancy. These TCRs come from a female donor with multiple sclerosis, enrolled in a pregnancy study.

This clone was detected only once. The chain uses TRBV6-5 and TRBJ2-3; 8 bases map to TRBD2. The CDR3 is 13 amino acids. Germline values: CDR1 MNHEY, CDR2 SVGAGI. V was clipped by 8 bases and J by 11 bases; unmatched bases: 12. The CDR3 nucleotides are TGTGCCAGCCATCGGCCAGCGGGGGTTGTGCAGTATTTT. Its translation is CASHRPAGVVQYF.

CDR3 sequence reads: CASSITSGGGNEQFF. In DNA form, the CDR3 reads TGTGCCAGTAGTATAACTAGCGGGGGGGGCAATGAGCAGTTCTTC. The J gene is TRBJ2-1, the V gene TRBV19, with 13 bases that match TRBD2. CDR1 is LNHDA and CDR2 is SQIVND in the germline V gene (reference sequence). The CDR3 totals 15 residues. V lost 2 bases to trimming and J lost 6 bases; unmatched junction nucleotides: 1.

The CDR3 protein is CASSQGGDSYEQYF. CDR3 DNA: TGTGCCAGCAGCCAAGGCGGGGACTCCTACGAGCAGTACTTC. The chain recombines TRBV4-2 with TRBJ2-7; D is perhaps TRBD2 (6 bases). This CDR3 is built from 14 residues. The V end lost 1 base, the J end lost 0 bases, and 7 bases lay between the germline ends. From germline, CDR1 is LGHNA and CDR2 YNFKEQ.

This sequence joins TRBV19 and TRBJ2-1, with 7 bases identical to TRBD1. The CDR3 is 15 amino acids. The junction had 6 bases not matched to a gene; V was cut back by 3 bases and J by 4 bases. Germline-derived CDR1 and CDR2 are LNHDA and SQIVND (reference sequence). This CDR3 reads CASSIPPGQYNEQFF. CDR3 nucleotides: TGTGCCAGTAGTATCCCACCGGGACAGTACAATGAGCAGTTCTTC.

The chain joins TRBV19 to TRBJ2-7; no clear D. The germline V gene encodes CDR1 LNHDA and CDR2 SQIVND (reference sequence). The germline V and J ends were trimmed by 5 bases and 2 bases, with 13 bases remaining between them. The CDR3 has 14 residues. In DNA form, the CDR3 reads TGTGCCAGTAGTCCTCATCAGGCGACCTACGAGCAGTACTTC. This encodes CASSPHQATYEQYF.

The chain has TRBV19 and TRBJ2-1; D is possibly TRBD2 (5 bases). CDR1 is LNHDA, CDR2 SQIVND, per germline (reference sequence). This CDR3 has 14 residues. The V gene lost 1 base and the J gene lost 3 bases, with 7 bases spanning the gap. The CDR3 DNA is TGTGCCAGTAGTATAGGAGGACTCTACAATGAGCAGTTCTTC. Its translation is CASSIGGLYNEQFF.

The chain joins TRBV7-6 to TRBJ2-7; 11 bases are a match to TRBD1. V shed 4 bases, J shed 3 bases, and the junction held 5 bases outside the gene matches. The germline CDR1 and CDR2 sequences are SGHVS and FNYEAQ. CDR3 length: 15 residues. The CDR3 sequence is CASSSSDRGLYEQYF. CDR3 nucleotide sequence: TGTGCCAGCAGCTCCTCGGACAGGGGGCTCTACGAGCAGTACTTC. The full variable domain, rest sourced from reference TRBV7-6 and TRBJ2-7, is GAGVSQSPRYKVTKRGQDVALRCDPISGHVSLYWYRQALGQGPEFLTYFNYEAQQDKSGLPNDRFSAERPEGSISTLTIQRTEQRDSAMYRCASSSSDRGLYEQYFGPGTRLTVT.

J is TRBJ2-2 and V is TRBV11-3, with a possible D match to TRBD2 (5 bases). V was cut by 3 bases and J by 5 bases, with 7 bases left in between. CDR3 length equals 13 residues. Germline CDR1 and CDR2: SGHNT and YENEEA. The CDR3 is CASSFSGTGELFF. Written as DNA, the CDR3 is TGTGCCAGCAGCTTCTCGGGGACCGGGGAGCTGTTTTTT.

The chain has TRBV7-9 and TRBJ2-1; TRBD1 matches at 8 bases. This CDR3 has 14 amino acids. CDR1 SEHNR and CDR2 FQNEAQ come from the germline V gene (reference sequence). V trimming: 4 bases; J trimming: 7 bases; junction bases outside the gene matches: 6. CDR3 amino acids: CASSWQGAGNEQFF. The DNA of the CDR3 is TGTGCCAGCAGCTGGCAGGGGGCGGGAAATGAGCAGTTCTTC. Variable domain in full (rest from reference TRBV7-9 and TRBJ2-1): DTGVSQNPRHKITKRGQNVTFRCDPISEHNRLYWYRQTLGQGPEFLTYFQNEAQLEKSRLLSDRFSAERPKGSFSTLEIQRTEQGDSAMYLCASSWQGAGNEQFFGPGTRLTVL.

J is TRBJ1-1 and V is TRBV5-1; 10 nucleotides agree with TRBD1. The V and J ends lost 7 bases and 5 bases, in that order; junction bases with no gene match: 5. The CDR3 loop spans 13 amino acids. The germline CDR1 and CDR2 sequences are SGHRS and YFSETQ. The CDR3 region is CASGTGEGTEAFF. The CDR3 DNA reads TGCGCCAGCGGGACAGGGGAAGGGACTGAAGCTTTCTTT.

The CDR3 region is CASSRTGREAFF. In DNA, the CDR3 is TGTGCCAGCAGCCGGACAGGGAGAGAAGCTTTCTTT. The chain couples TRBV7-2 to TRBJ1-1; TRBD1 matches 8 bases. The CDR3 length is 12 residues. Losses at the gene ends were 5 bases for V and 8 bases for J; bases not matched to a gene: 4. CDR1 SGHTA and CDR2 FQGNSA come from the germline V gene.

This clone has a single count. V and J are TRBV6-5 and TRBJ2-7; 12 positions agree with TRBD2. Germline CDR1 is MNHEY and CDR2 is SVGAGI. V lost 6 bases and J lost 3; bases outside the gene matches: 0. The CDR3 sequence is 13 residues long. The CDR3 loop is CASRLAGGYEQYF. CDR3 bases: TGTGCCAGCAGACTAGCGGGAGGCTACGAGCAGTACTTC.

V usage is TRBV9 and J usage is TRBJ2-1; TRBD1 is a possible D gene (6 bases). Germline V gene lookup returns CDR1 SGDLS and CDR2 YYNGEE. V was trimmed by 3 bases and J by 9 bases, leaving 13 bases between them. This CDR3 region has 13 residues. The CDR3 DNA follows: TGTGCCAGCAGCGCCCAGGGGAGCGCTGAGCAGTTCTTC. Its protein product is CASSAQGSAEQFF.

The gene calls are TRBV19 and TRBJ2-6, with TRBD1 as a possible D gene (6 bases). The CDR3 length is 15 residues. The ends were cut back, 6 bases at V and 4 bases at J, with 13 bases in the middle. Per the germline V gene, CDR1 is LNHDA and CDR2 is SQIVND (reference sequence). CDR3 region: CASSNRDPGANVLTF. The DNA of the CDR3 is TGTGCCAGTAGCAACAGGGATCCCGGGGCCAACGTCCTGACTTTC. Full variable domain (missing parts from reference TRBV19 and TRBJ2-6): DGGITQSPKYLFRKEGQNVTLSCEQNLNHDAMYWYRQDPGQGLRLIYYSQIVNDFQKGDIAEGYSVSREKKESFPLTVTSAQKNPTAFYLCASSNRDPGANVLTFGAGSRLTVL.

This chain links TRBV4-2 with TRBJ1-5; D ambiguous. Germline loops: CDR1 LGHNA, CDR2 YNFKEQ. V gave up 0 bases and J gave up 0 bases, with 9 bases separating them. The CDR3 is 16 amino acids. The DNA for the CDR3 is TGTGCCAGCAGCCAAGAATTCCCTAATAGCAATCAGCCCCAGCATTTT. This sequence encodes CASSQEFPNSNQPQHF.

The table lists this clone with a count of one. The chain combines TRBV2 with TRBJ1-5; weak D call: TRBD1 (5 bases). With 8 bases removed from V and 2 bases from J, the gap between germline ends came to 19 bases. Germline V gives CDR1 SNHLY, CDR2 FYNNEI. The CDR3 extends over 16 amino acids. The CDR3 here is CASSGLQGEGNQPQHF. CDR3 in DNA: TGTGCCAGCTCGGGACTTCAGGGAGAAGGCAATCAGCCCCAGCATTTT.

The chain is built from TRBV5-5 and TRBJ2-7, with TRBD2 identical over 9 bases. The germline V gene encodes CDR1 SGHKS and CDR2 YYEKEE (reference sequence). Trimming removed 5 bases from V and 1 base from J; junction bases left unmatched: 22. This CDR3 comprises 20 residues. DNA of the CDR3: TGTGCCAGCAGGACTAATTGGGGACTAGCAGGAGAGGGGTTTTCCTACGAGCAGTACTTC. It yields the protein CASRTNWGLAGEGFSYEQYF. Full variable domain (remainder filled in from reference TRBV5-5 and TRBJ2-7): DAGVTQSPTHLIKTRGQQVTLRCSPISGHKSVSWYQQVLGQGPQFIFQYYEKEERGRGNFPDRFSARQFPNYSSELNVNALLLGDSALYLCASRTNWGLAGEGFSYEQYFGPGTRLTVT.

This rearrangement joins TRBV11-1 to TRBJ2-5, with a weak D call TRBD2 (6 bases). The CDR3 extends over 15 amino acids. The V gene lost 5 bases and the J gene lost 1 base, with 14 bases spanning the gap. Germline-derived CDR1 and CDR2 are SGHAT and FQDESV (reference sequence). CDR3 nucleotides: TGTGCCAGCAGCGGAGGGGTTTCAGTCCAAGAGACCCAGTACTTC. Protein sequence: CASSGGVSVQETQYF.

V is TRBV6-1 and J is TRBJ2-4; 10 bases line up with TRBD1. Germline V gene data show CDR1 as MNHNS and CDR2 as SASEGT. CDR3 length: 16 amino acids. The V segment lost 3 bases and the J segment 3 bases; nucleotides outside the gene matches: 5. Here the CDR3 reads CASSDPGQGFKNIQYF. The DNA of the CDR3 is TGTGCCAGCAGTGATCCGGGACAGGGGTTCAAAAACATTCAGTACTTC.

The chain couples TRBV9 to TRBJ1-1, with D possibly being TRBD1 (5 bases). The germline CDR1 and CDR2 sequences are SGDLS and YYNGEE. The CDR3 covers 16 residues. With 0 bases removed from V and 4 bases from J, the gap between germline ends came to 16 bases. As DNA, the CDR3 is TGTGCCAGCAGCGTAGATAGGGGACTAGGAGGCACTGAAGCTTTCTTT. It codes for CASSVDRGLGGTEAFF. The full variable domain, rest sourced from reference TRBV9 and TRBJ1-1, is DSGVTQTPKHLITATGQRVTLRCSPRSGDLSVYWYQQSLDQGLQFLIQYYNGEERAKGNILERFSAQQFPDLHSELNLSSLELGDSALYFCASSVDRGLGGTEAFFGQGTRLTVV.

The J gene is TRBJ1-5, the V gene TRBV6-5; 9 bases align to TRBD1. Germline CDR1 reads MNHEY; CDR2 reads SVGAGI. The CDR3 length is 13 residues. The junction had 6 bases not matched to a gene; V was cut back by 5 bases and J by 10 bases. CDR3 sequence: CASSTGTGFPQHF. Written as DNA, the CDR3 is TGTGCCAGCAGTACCGGGACAGGGTTTCCCCAGCATTTT.

V and J are TRBV4-1 and TRBJ2-3; 8 bases agree with TRBD1. This CDR3 contains 18 residues. J lost 2 bases, V lost 2 bases, and 12 bases had no gene match. Germline V lookup: CDR1 MGHRA, CDR2 YSYEKL. The CDR3 loop reads CASSQPPEQGANTDTQYF. CDR3 nucleotide sequence: TGCGCCAGCAGCCAACCTCCAGAGCAGGGGGCTAACACAGATACGCAGTATTTT.

The genes are TRBV27 and TRBJ2-2; 10 bases agree with TRBD2. Germline CDR1 reads MNHEY; CDR2 reads SMNVEV (reference sequence). The CDR3 length is 16 residues. The J segment lost 2 bases and the V segment lost 2 bases, leaving 2 bases of the junction unmatched. CDR3: CASSLGLAVNTGELFF. The CDR3 nucleotides read TGTGCCAGCAGTTTAGGACTAGCGGTCAACACCGGGGAGCTGTTTTTT.

This clone was picked up one time. V gene TRBV7-9 combines with J gene TRBJ2-1, with no clear D. The CDR3 consists of 10 residues. Trimming removed 0 bases from V and 15 bases from J, with 6 bases in between. In germline, CDR1 is SEHNR, CDR2 FQNEAQ (reference sequence). In nucleotides, the CDR3 is TGTGCCAGCAGCTTAGCTAGTCCGTTCTTC. This codes for CASSLASPFF.

This sequence joins TRBV13 and TRBJ1-1; 7 bases fit TRBD1. Germline lookup yields CDR1 PRHDT and CDR2 FYEKMQ (reference sequence). J gave up 7 bases and V 3 bases, and 2 bases lay outside the gene matches. CDR3 size: 12 residues. This chain's CDR3 is CASSLTGLEAFF. For the CDR3, the DNA is TGTGCCAGCAGCTTGACAGGGCTTGAAGCTTTCTTT.

This chain uses TRBV13 with TRBJ1-2, with a weak D call TRBD1 (5 bases). CDR3 length: 13 residues. The germline V and J ends were trimmed by 5 bases and 4 bases, with 11 bases remaining between them. CDR1 and CDR2 (germline): PRHDT, FYEKMQ (reference sequence). Here the CDR3 reads CASSLTDIYGYTF. The CDR3 bases are TGTGCCAGCAGCCTGACAGATATCTATGGCTACACCTTC. Combining the CDR3 with reference TRBV13 and TRBJ1-2 gives the whole variable domain AAGVIQSPRHLIKEKRETATLKCYPIPRHDTVYWYQQGPGQDPQFLISFYEKMQSDKGSIPDRFSAQQFSDYHSELNMSSLELGDSALYFCASSLTDIYGYTFGSGTRLTVV.

The rearrangement joins TRBV4-3 to TRBJ2-3, with 10 nucleotides matching TRBD1. V gave up 3 bases and J gave up 2 bases; unmatched junction bases: 8. The V gene's germline CDR1 is LGHNA and CDR2 YSLEER. The CDR3 totals 17 residues. The chain's CDR3 is CASSHAGQGILTDTQYF. Here the CDR3 DNA reads TGCGCCAGCAGCCATGCGGGACAGGGGATCCTCACAGATACGCAGTATTTT.

The gene calls are TRBV19 and TRBJ1-4, with 11 bases aligning to TRBD1. The J segment lost 8 bases and the V segment lost 6 bases, leaving 5 bases of the junction unmatched. The germline CDR1 and CDR2 sequences are LNHDA and SQIVND (reference sequence). This CDR3 is 14 amino acids long. The CDR3 here is CASSGQGAGEKLFF. The CDR3 nucleotides are TGTGCCAGTAGCGGACAGGGGGCAGGCGAAAAACTGTTTTTT.

V is TRBV5-1 and J is TRBJ2-7; TRBD1 matches at 9 bases. Germline V CDR1 and CDR2: SGHRS, YFSETQ. The CDR3 is 14 amino acids. The J segment lost 5 bases and the V segment lost 1 base, leaving 4 bases of the junction unmatched. CDR3 sequence: CASSLRGQGHEQYF. CDR3 sequence (DNA): TGCGCCAGCAGCTTGAGGGGACAGGGTCACGAGCAGTACTTC.

The chain links TRBV13 to TRBJ2-2, with TRBD2 matching 10 bases. The V gene's germline CDR1 is PRHDT and CDR2 FYEKMQ (reference sequence). Trimming removed 4 bases from V and 6 bases from J; junction bases left unmatched: 8. The CDR3 length is 16 residues. CDR3 residues: CASSSRPSGRPGELFF. In nucleotides, the CDR3 is TGTGCCAGCAGCTCACGGCCTAGCGGGAGACCCGGGGAGCTGTTTTTT.

The CDR3 loop is CASSLGSRDSSYEQYF. As DNA, the CDR3 is TGTGCCAGCAGCTTAGGGTCCCGGGACAGCTCCTACGAGCAGTACTTC. V is TRBV7-8 and J is TRBJ2-7; 7 bases are a match to TRBD1. V was pared by 1 base and J by 0 bases, with 6 bases of the junction left unmatched. Germline lookup yields CDR1 SGHVS and CDR2 FQNEAQ. The CDR3 runs 16 residues.